The clone carrying this TCR beta chain was counted only a few times. No antigen is known for it. This sample was taken from a study of response to subunit inactivated influenza vaccine. Study-level findings and limits: It was suggested by the authors that few new T cells are recruited by each seasonal influenza vaccination.

Germline CDR1 DFQATT, CDR2 SNEGSKA (reference sequence). The V and J ends lost 0 bases and 3 bases respectively, with 12 bases between them. CDR3 length: 14 amino acids. Each CDR3 protein is one row after TCRdb ran MiXCR on the RT-PCR reads. Seen here are approximately 700,000 distinct CDR3 sequences, approximately 14% observed once, and the top ten hold roughly 11%. The chain couples TRBV20-1 to TRBJ2-7, with a weak D call TRBD1 (7 bases). The TCR sequence derives from a man between 50 and 59 years old who received an inactivated influenza vaccine. This specimen consisted of PBMCs from blood, obtained about 12 days after vaccination. CDR3 residues: CSARERGRDYEQYF. The CDR3 bases are TGCAGTGCTAGAGAAAGGGGGCGGGACTACGAGCAGTACTTC.